The TCR beta chain under discussion was sequenced for a study of blood T cells in healthy people across ages (dated by TCRdb to about 2015). About the study as a whole: In model experiments, template switching captured roughly one uniquely barcoded TCR beta cDNA molecule for every two T cells. The study measured age-related changes in TCR beta repertoire diversity using deep sequencing normalized with unique cDNA molecular identifiers. Donors were grouped into four age groups: young (average 16 years), middle-aged (over 35), aged (about 60) and long-lived (82). To avoid experimental bias, donors of different ages were spread randomly across the sequencing lanes. For two donors (one aged 18 to 30 and one aged 80 or older), the study analyzed two additional independent replicas of 1 million unique cDNA reads from the same blood draw.

General conclusions and limits of the study: Conclusive comparison of naive and antigen-experienced compartments was prevented by the profiling of bulk unsorted PBMCs. Compared with the aged group, the long-lived group had more naive CD4+ T cells, fewer expanded clones and increased TCR diversity, a pattern suggesting age selection. As age increased, observed TCR beta diversity per million T cells dropped in a roughly linear way, and a significant reduction was already evident by age 40. The percentage of naive T cells measured by flow cytometry correlated strongly with observed TCR beta diversity. Donor CMV infection status was unknown, potentially confounding age-related changes in expanded clonotypes. Estimates of total diversity based on one million sequenced T cells were regarded as lower bounds and as underestimates.

The roughly 39 donors, aged about 6 to 100 years, were systemically healthy Caucasian individuals from Russia. Each donor gave about 9.7 milliliters of peripheral blood, drawn into EDTA-treated Vacutainer tubes. Ficoll-Paque density-gradient centrifugation was used to isolate PBMCs, with at least 6.5 million per sample. Trizol reagent was used to extract total RNA from PBMCs, with at least 5 micrograms per sample. Naive CD45RAhigh/CD27high T cell percentages were measured by flow cytometry on a PBMC aliquot from every donor. Receptor amplification or capture employed 5' RACE. Sequenced on an Illumina HiSeq 2500. The second PCR ran for about 6 to 12 cycles and used a J-beta primer mix along with a sample-barcoded 5' primer. Each TCR beta cDNA molecule received a unique molecular identifier from a template-switch 5' adaptor carrying 12 random nucleotides. Each sample yielded at least 2.5 million CDR3-containing paired-end reads. All of the RNA was converted into first-strand cDNA using the Mint cDNA synthesis kit, with a TRBC-specific oligonucleotide serving as the primer. After uracil-DNA glycosylase treatment, a first 18-cycle PCR used universal primers M1SS and BC2_uni_R on all cDNA. The original pipeline was this. Normalization of each sample was performed by random selection of 1 million high-quality reads, each carrying a distinct molecular identifier. Reads with shared molecular identifiers were discarded instead of being binned into consensus sequences. CDR3 identification, clonotype clustering and error correction used MiTCR with a Q25 quality threshold and the strictest error-elimination algorithm. A nonparametric unseen species model using Euler transformation provided a lower-bound estimate of total TCR beta diversity. The raw public data were reprocessed by TCRdb itself: fastp quality trimming at Q25, MiXCR clonotype calling, in-frame beta chains only. Each record represents a unique CDR3 protein, reported with the most common genes and DNA among its rows. The V and J calls here are based on TCRdb, not the publication. The sample yields 790,000 or so distinct CDR3 sequences; more than 35% were counted once. The leading ten clones occupy approximately 18% of the sample.

According to the germline V gene, CDR1 reads MDHEN and CDR2 reads SYDVKM. V is shortened by 5 bases, J by 1 base, and the region joining them spans 13 bases. The CDR3 numbers 15 residues from cysteine through phenylalanine. Only CDR3 DNA remains: 45 bases, in frame from the first base. About this clonotype: Its antigen remains unidentified. No much larger clone exists at a distance of one base, and base qualities are not known.

The receptor was isolated from a man older than 75 in good health. Sample: blood. The V and J segments used are TRBV28 and TRBJ2-3; the D gene is perhaps TRBD1, on 6 matching bases. At the DNA level, the sequence is TGTGCCAGCAGTCCCCAGGGGAGTGGCACAGATACGCAGTATTTT. The translation is CASSPQGSGTDTQYF.